The 22 T cell receptor beta chains presented below share a single source sample, sequenced in a study of blood T cells in healthy people across ages. The authors ran a second PCR of 7 to 11 cycles using a sample-barcoded 5' primer and a J-beta primer mix. From the 5' RACE reads, TCRdb called clonotypes with MiXCR, one entry per CDR3 protein. The sample shows some 900,000 distinct CDR3 sequences, roughly 48% of them seen only once. Sequencing was performed on blood. Every receptor here comes from a man aged 25 to 40 in good health.

This rearrangement joins TRBV6-5 to TRBJ2-1; D possibly matches TRBD1 or TRBD2 (5 bases each). The CDR3 loop spans 15 amino acids. Per the germline V gene, CDR1 is MNHEY and CDR2 is SVGAGI. Trimming stripped 5 bases from V and 5 bases from J, with 16 bases between. CDR3 DNA: TGTGCCAGCAGTCCCGGGACCTGGGGCAACAATGAGCAGTTCTTC. It translates to CASSPGTWGNNEQFF.

The rearrangement uses TRBV3-1 and TRBJ2-3, with TRBD2 matching over 8 bases. The ends lost 7 bases at V and 3 bases at J; junction bases unmatched: 6. Per germline, CDR1 LGHDT and CDR2 YNNKEL (reference sequence). The CDR3 has 14 residues. The chain's CDR3 is CASNQGLETDTQYF. Here the CDR3 DNA reads TGTGCCAGCAACCAGGGACTAGAGACAGATACGCAGTATTTT.

The chain carries TRBV11-2 and TRBJ2-3, with D perhaps TRBD1 (6 bases). Trimming removed 2 bases from V and 1 base from J, with 10 bases in between. The CDR3 has 15 amino acids. CDR1 and CDR2 from the germline V gene are SGHAT and FQNNGV. The CDR3 DNA is TGTGCCAGCAGCTTAACAGGGTTTCGCACAGATACGCAGTATTTT. It codes for CASSLTGFRTDTQYF.

The chain uses TRBV12-3 or TRBV12-4 and TRBJ2-3; TRBD1 aligns across 9 bases. This CDR3 is built from 15 residues. The V gene end was trimmed by 1 base and the J gene end by 5 bases; junction bases not matched to a gene: 4. Here the CDR3 reads CASSLGDRDIDTQYF. Here the CDR3 DNA reads TGTGCCAGCAGTTTAGGGGACAGGGACATAGATACGCAGTATTTT.

The rearrangement joins TRBV12-3 or TRBV12-4 to TRBJ1-5; D perhaps matches TRBD1 (5 bases). The V and J ends lost 7 bases and 1 base respectively, with 11 bases between them. This CDR3 comprises 14 residues. The CDR3: CASTQAGSNQPQHF. As DNA, the CDR3 is TGTGCCAGCACCCAAGCAGGGAGCAATCAGCCCCAGCATTTT.

The chain couples TRBV30 to TRBJ1-5, with unresolved D. The germline V gene encodes CDR1 GTSNPN and CDR2 SVGIG (reference sequence). The CDR3 is 11 residues long. The V end lost 2 bases, the J end lost 5 bases, and 4 bases lay between the germline ends. The CDR3 is CAWSKDQPQHF. CDR3 sequence (DNA): TGTGCCTGGAGTAAGGATCAGCCCCAGCATTTT.

This clonotype was seen a few times. The chain is built from TRBV7-2 and TRBJ2-1, with D unresolved. Trimming pared 3 bases from V and 10 bases from J, leaving 7 bases between. CDR1 and CDR2 from the germline V gene are SGHTA and FQGNSA. The CDR3 consists of 11 residues. As DNA, the CDR3 is TGTGCCAGCAGCTTGGCTATGGAGCAGTTCTTC. Translating gives CASSLAMEQFF.

The chain couples TRBV25-1 to TRBJ1-4; 8 bases agree with TRBD1. The CDR3 runs 16 residues. The germline V gene encodes CDR1 MGHDK and CDR2 SYGVNS. J gave up 7 bases and V 1 base, and 8 bases lay outside the gene matches. Here the CDR3 reads CASSESGTGAREKLFF. The CDR3 bases are TGTGCCAGCAGTGAATCAGGGACAGGCGCCCGTGAAAAACTGTTTTTT.

This clonotype was seen only a few times. The chain joins TRBV2 to TRBJ2-5, with a possible D match to TRBD2 (6 bases). The CDR3 runs 15 residues. From germline, CDR1 is SNHLY and CDR2 FYNNEI. V was shortened by 4 bases and J by 3 bases, with 15 bases between the two germline ends. This CDR3 reads CASSGRGTDEETQYF. The CDR3 DNA is TGTGCCAGCAGTGGACGGGGGACTGACGAAGAGACCCAGTACTTC.

The chain joins TRBV10-3 to TRBJ1-5; D unclear. The CDR3 spans 16 residues. Germline values: CDR1 ENHRY, CDR2 SYGVKD. Trimming removed 0 bases from V and 1 base from J, with 10 bases in between. The CDR3 DNA sequence: TGTGCCATCAGTGAGTCGGGAGGTGCGAGCAATCAGCCCCAGCATTTT. Translating it yields CAISESGGASNQPQHF.

In its sample, this clonotype was seen a few times. This chain uses TRBV14 with TRBJ2-5; D unresolved. Trimming took off 0 bases at V and 1 base at J, with 9 bases between the two ends. CDR3 length: 15 residues. Germline-derived CDR1 and CDR2 are SGHDN and FVKESK. The CDR3 coding sequence is TGTGCCAGCAGCCAAGATGATACTTTCCAAGAGACCCAGTACTTC. This encodes CASSQDDTFQETQYF.

V usage is TRBV4-1 and J usage is TRBJ2-1; TRBD2 aligns across 11 bases. The CDR3 covers 16 residues. The V gene end was trimmed by 2 bases and the J gene end by 8 bases; junction bases not matched to a gene: 8. Germline V lookup: CDR1 MGHRA, CDR2 YSYEKL. CDR3: CASSQIDGTSGDEQFF. In DNA form, the CDR3 reads TGCGCCAGCAGCCAAATCGATGGGACTAGCGGCGATGAGCAGTTCTTC.

This clonotype was picked up a small number of times. The V call is TRBV7-2, the J call TRBJ2-7, with 9 bases that match TRBD1. The trim removed 2 bases at V and 0 bases at J, leaving 5 bases unmatched. The CDR3 runs to 16 residues. The germline V gene encodes CDR1 SGHTA and CDR2 FQGNSA. The CDR3 spells CASSLLPGQGSYEQYF. CDR3 in DNA: TGTGCCAGCAGCTTACTCCCGGGACAGGGCTCCTACGAGCAGTACTTC.

In this sample, this clonotype turned up a few times. The chain joins TRBV10-3 to TRBJ2-5; possibly TRBD1 for D (6 bases). CDR3 length equals 17 residues. In germline, CDR1 is ENHRY, CDR2 SYGVKD. Trimming stripped 10 bases from V and 2 bases from J, with 26 bases between. As DNA, the CDR3 is TGTGCCACCTCTCATTCCGAGAGAATCAGGGGACAAGAGACCCAGTACTTC. Translation: CATSHSERIRGQETQYF.

The chain has TRBV3-1 and TRBJ2-7; D not certain. V was shortened by 2 bases and J by 2 bases, with 13 bases between the two germline ends. Germline V gene data show CDR1 as LGHDT and CDR2 as YNNKEL (reference sequence). The CDR3 length is 15 residues. CDR3: CASSQSSQVTYEQYF. CDR3 DNA: TGTGCCAGCAGCCAAAGTTCCCAGGTTACCTACGAGCAGTACTTC.

This clonotype was observed a few times. The chain has TRBV28 and TRBJ2-5, with D perhaps matching TRBD1 (5 bases). The V gene lost 7 bases and the J gene lost 5 bases, with 14 bases spanning the gap. The CDR3 extends over 13 amino acids. Germline values: CDR1 MDHEN, CDR2 SYDVKM. The CDR3 region has the DNA TGTGCCAGCACCCCCTGGGGCAGTGAGACCCAGTACTTC. As protein: CASTPWGSETQYF.

CDR3 nucleotides: TGTGCCAGCAGTTTACGGGGAGTCCCCTACAATGAGCAGTTCTTC. This encodes CASSLRGVPYNEQFF. V is TRBV12-3 or TRBV12-4 and J is TRBJ2-1; possible D gene TRBD2, 5 bases. Trimming removed 2 bases at V and 2 bases at J, with 10 bases between. The CDR3 extends over 15 amino acids.

This chain links TRBV20-1 with TRBJ1-1; D not certain. V lost 3 bases, J lost 0 bases, and 8 bases lay in between. The CDR3 extends over 13 amino acids. Germline CDR1 is DFQATT and CDR2 is SNEGSKA (reference sequence). CDR3 DNA sequence: TGCAGTGCTAGTGAGGGTTTGAACACTGAAGCTTTCTTT. Its protein is CSASEGLNTEAFF.

The CDR3 DNA is TGCAGTGCTAGGTCATCTGGACAGGGAAGCTCCTACGAGCAGTACTTC. It specifies CSARSSGQGSSYEQYF. The chain carries TRBV20-1 and TRBJ2-7; 8 nucleotides line up with TRBD1. The junction had 10 bases not matched to a gene; V was cut back by 3 bases and J by 0 bases. Germline CDR1 is DFQATT and CDR2 is SNEGSKA (reference sequence). The CDR3 contains 16 residues.

There are a few counts of this clonotype. The chain combines TRBV25-1 with TRBJ1-1; D perhaps matches TRBD1 (5 bases). The CDR3 sequence is 13 residues long. Germline assignment: CDR1 MGHDK and CDR2 SYGVNS. The V end lost 2 bases, the J end lost 8 bases, and 12 bases lay between the germline ends. The CDR3 sequence is CASSELREGEAFF. The CDR3 nucleotides are TGTGCCAGCAGTGAACTCAGGGAAGGCGAAGCTTTCTTT. The full variable domain, in which reference TRBV25-1 and TRBJ1-1 provide the parts outside the CDR3, is EADIYQTPRYLVIGTGKKITLECSQTMGHDKMYWYQQDPGMELHLIHYSYGVNSTEKGDLSSESTVSRIRTEHFPLTLESARPSHTSQYLCASSELREGEAFFGQGTRLTVV.

V gene TRBV5-1 combines with J gene TRBJ1-6; 7 positions match TRBD1. The CDR3 loop spans 16 amino acids. J was trimmed by 8 bases and V by 2 bases; bases with no gene match: 10. Germline V lookup: CDR1 SGHRS, CDR2 YFSETQ. The CDR3 region has the DNA TGCGCCAGCAGCTTAGTGGTAGACAGGGAAGATTCACCCCTCCACTTT. This gives the protein CASSLVVDREDSPLHF.

The chain combines TRBV12-3 or TRBV12-4 with TRBJ2-1, with a weak D call TRBD2 (6 bases). V dropped 2 bases and J dropped 3 bases, with 8 bases sitting between them. This CDR3 spans 14 amino acids. The DNA of the CDR3 is TGTGCCAGCAGTTTACGGGGGAACTACAATGAGCAGTTCTTC. Its translation: CASSLRGNYNEQFF.